The present entry profiles one TCR beta chain with its context. This record comes from a study of CD8 T cells in Susac syndrome. Germline V CDR1 and CDR2: MNHNY, SVGAGI (reference sequence). The trim removed 6 bases at V and 1 base at J, leaving 4 bases unmatched. This CDR3 comprises 15 residues. Random hexamers were used to reverse transcribe an amount of roughly 0.45 to 1 ug RNA. Using its own MiXCR run on the immunoSEQ multiplex PCR reads, TCRdb lists one record per CDR3 protein. The profile shows 240,000 or so distinct CDR3 sequences, roughly 95% of them singletons. TEMRA cells were FACS-enriched, with CD8+ and CD4+ T cells isolated negatively.

The rearrangement joins TRBV6-6 to TRBJ2-5, with 11 nucleotides matching TRBD2. This receptor was taken from a human donor with Susac syndrome. Sequences were obtained from CD4+ T cells from PBMCs. The CDR3 DNA is TGTGCCAGCAGCACGGGACTAGCGGCCCAAGAGACCCAGTACTTC. Translated, it gives CASSTGLAAQETQYF.